These 22 T cell receptor beta chains were sequenced from one sample in a study of OX40 agonist ivuxolimab in advanced cancers. This table comes from immunoSEQ multiplex PCR, and its TCRdb copy is limited to in-frame clones, with some not included. Of 55,000 to 70,000 clones listed, roughly 84% are singletons. The specimen comprised CD4+ or CD8+ T cells sorted from blood, sampled in a trial of the OX40 agonist ivuxolimab. These receptors all come from an adult with an advanced solid tumor such as melanoma, head and neck, liver or kidney cancer.

This clone was counted a few times. The chain is built from TRBV27 and TRBJ2-7; 8 bases fit TRBD2. The germline V gene has CDR1 MNHEY and CDR2 SMNVEV (reference sequence). After removal of 7 bases from V and 2 bases from J, the junction contained 13 bases not matched to a gene. This CDR3 is built from 16 residues. In DNA form, the CDR3 reads TGTGCCAGCATGGACAGAGGGACTAGACGAGCCTACGAGCAGTACTTC. Translation gives CASMDRGTRRAYEQYF.

This sequence joins TRBV18 and TRBJ2-1, with D perhaps TRBD2 (6 bases). Trimming stripped 1 base from V and 5 bases from J, with 12 bases between. CDR3 size: 15 residues. In germline, CDR1 is KGHSH, CDR2 LQKENI. The CDR3 nucleotides are TGTGCCAGCTCACCACGCGGGACCCAGGACAATGAGCAGTTCTTC. Amino acids: CASSPRGTQDNEQFF.

The chain has TRBV11-1 and TRBJ1-1, with TRBD1 as a possible D gene (6 bases). This CDR3 comprises 17 residues. Germline loops: CDR1 SGHAT, CDR2 FQDESV (reference sequence). Deletions cut 2 bases from V and 11 bases from J, with 27 bases between. CDR3 in DNA: TGTGCCAGCAGCTTATCTCTTGTGTTTTTTGGACAGTCCGCGGCTTTCTTT. This encodes CASSLSLVFFGQSAAFF.

The chain has TRBV19 and TRBJ2-1, with 7 bases fitting TRBD2. The CDR3 extends over 15 amino acids. Per germline, CDR1 LNHDA and CDR2 SQIVND (reference sequence). V dropped 3 bases and J dropped 0; count of bases not matched to a gene: 2. The CDR3 reads CASSMGGSSYNEQFF. The DNA for the CDR3 is TGTGCCAGTAGTATGGGGGGGAGCTCCTACAATGAGCAGTTCTTC.

V usage is TRBV10-2 and J usage is TRBJ2-2; D not certain. CDR3 length: 15 residues. From germline, CDR1 is WSHSY and CDR2 SAAADI. The ends were cut back, 4 bases at V and 4 bases at J, with 13 bases in the middle. Here the CDR3 DNA reads TGCGCCAGCAGTGTGGACCCAGAAGGCACCGGGGAGCTGTTTTTT. Residues: CASSVDPEGTGELFF.

The V call is TRBV2, the J call TRBJ2-2; D call uncertain. Per germline, CDR1 SNHLY and CDR2 FYNNEI. The CDR3 contains 13 residues. Trimming shortened V by 4 bases and J by 2 bases, and 5 bases separated the two germline ends. This CDR3 reads CASSVANTGELFF. The DNA for the CDR3 is TGTGCCAGCAGTGTGGCTAACACCGGGGAGCTGTTTTTT.

The chain links TRBV30 to TRBJ1-1; D ambiguous. The CDR3 has 10 amino acids. Germline V gene data show CDR1 as GTSNPN and CDR2 as SVGIG (reference sequence). The germline V and J ends were trimmed by 1 base and 7 bases, with 4 bases remaining between them. The CDR3 spells CAWSGREAFF. The CDR3 bases are TGTGCCTGGAGTGGCCGTGAAGCTTTCTTT. The full variable domain, rest sourced from reference TRBV30 and TRBJ1-1, is SQTIHQWPATLVQPVGSPLSLECTVEGTSNPNLYWYRQAAGRGLQLLFYSVGIGQISSEVPQNLSASRPQDRQFILSSKKLLLSDSGFYLCAWSGREAFFGQGTRLTVV.

The chain joins TRBV4-2 to TRBJ2-1; D remains unclear. With 4 bases removed from V and 8 bases from J, the gap between germline ends came to 6 bases. Germline V lookup: CDR1 LGHNA, CDR2 YNFKEQ. This CDR3 region has 11 residues. The CDR3 is CASSPGDEQFF. In DNA form, the CDR3 reads TGTGCCAGCAGCCCCGGCGATGAGCAGTTCTTC.

This chain's CDR3 is CASSLGSVWAGSNQPQHF. The CDR3 bases are TGTGCCAGCAGCTTGGGATCCGTTTGGGCAGGTAGCAATCAGCCCCAGCATTTT. The rearrangement links TRBV5-6 to TRBJ1-5; D ambiguous. The CDR3 consists of 18 residues. CDR1 is SGHDT and CDR2 is YYEEEE in the germline V gene. V was pared by 0 bases and J by 0 bases, with 16 bases between.

The chain carries TRBV7-9 and TRBJ2-5, with 13 nucleotides matching TRBD2. CDR3 length equals 19 residues. CDR1 is SEHNR, CDR2 FQNEAQ, per germline (reference sequence). The V segment lost 5 bases and the J segment 5 bases; nucleotides outside the gene matches: 17. This CDR3 is CASSVTGTSGMRYWETQYF. Written as DNA, the CDR3 is TGTGCCAGCAGCGTGACCGGGACTAGCGGGATGCGGTATTGGGAGACCCAGTACTTC.

This chain joins TRBV27 and TRBJ1-4; D may be TRBD1 (6 bases). Germline CDR1 reads MNHEY; CDR2 reads SMNVEV (reference sequence). CDR3 length: 13 residues. V lost 4 bases and J 5 bases, leaving 8 bases between the germline ends. The DNA for the CDR3 is TGTGCCAGCAGTTCAAGGGGGAATGAAAAACTGTTTTTT. Translation gives CASSSRGNEKLFF.

V is TRBV27 and J is TRBJ2-6; D is ambiguous. This CDR3 has 16 amino acids. Germline V CDR1 and CDR2: MNHEY, SMNVEV (reference sequence). The V end lost 0 bases, the J end lost 0 bases, and 6 bases lay between the germline ends. The CDR3 here is CASSLSQYSGANVLTF. CDR3 DNA: TGTGCCAGCAGTTTATCACAGTACTCTGGGGCCAACGTCCTGACTTTC.

The rearrangement links TRBV5-1 to TRBJ2-1, with a possible D match to TRBD2 (5 bases). The CDR3 is 15 amino acids. From germline, CDR1 is SGHRS and CDR2 YFSETQ. Trimming cost V 4 bases and J 6 bases, with 17 bases left between them. The CDR3 DNA follows: TGCGCCAGCAGCCTAATGGAGGTTGGGGTCAATGAGCAGTTCTTC. It translates to CASSLMEVGVNEQFF.

The chain recombines TRBV7-8 with TRBJ2-5, with 12 nucleotides matching TRBD2. The CDR3 totals 14 residues. The V segment lost 5 bases and the J segment 9 bases; nucleotides outside the gene matches: 7. The germline V gene encodes CDR1 SGHVS and CDR2 FQNEAQ. CDR3 nucleotide sequence: TGTGCCAGCAGCATACGGACTAGCGGGGAGGCCCAGTACTTC. It yields the protein CASSIRTSGEAQYF.

The chain has TRBV7-9 and TRBJ2-3; perhaps TRBD1 as D (6 bases). The V gene lost 4 bases and the J gene lost 2 bases, with 13 bases spanning the gap. The V gene's germline CDR1 is SEHNR and CDR2 FQNEAQ (reference sequence). The CDR3 runs to 15 residues. The CDR3 DNA follows: TGTGCCAGCAGCTCGAAGACAGGTTTCACAGATACGCAGTATTTT. Protein sequence: CASSSKTGFTDTQYF.

The V call is TRBV29-1, the J call TRBJ2-7; 8 nucleotides line up with TRBD1. This CDR3 has 14 amino acids. V was clipped by 7 bases and J by 3 bases; unmatched bases: 11. Germline V gives CDR1 SQVTM, CDR2 ANQGSEA. The CDR3 bases are TGCAGCGCCACCCCAAGGGACAGGAACTACGAGCAGTACTTC. Protein product: CSATPRDRNYEQYF.

The chain recombines TRBV25-1 with TRBJ2-3; no definite D call. The CDR3 runs 13 residues. In germline, CDR1 is MGHDK, CDR2 SYGVNS. Trimming stripped 8 bases from V and 0 bases from J, with 9 bases between. CDR3 protein: CASGLISTDTQYF. The CDR3 DNA reads as TGTGCCAGCGGGCTTATCAGCACAGATACGCAGTATTTT.

The chain has TRBV5-4 and TRBJ2-7; D is undetermined. V gave up 1 base and J gave up 0 bases, with 14 bases separating them. This CDR3 region has 16 residues. The V gene's germline CDR1 is SGHNT and CDR2 YYREEE (reference sequence). The CDR3 is CASSLRGRLSSYEQYF. The CDR3 DNA sequence: TGTGCCAGCAGCTTGAGAGGAAGGTTGAGCTCCTACGAGCAGTACTTC.

This sequence joins TRBV28 and TRBJ2-1, with TRBD2 matching 7 bases. CDR3 length equals 18 residues. In germline, CDR1 is MDHEN, CDR2 SYDVKM. The J segment lost 5 bases and the V segment lost 3 bases, leaving 16 bases of the junction unmatched. The CDR3 here is CASSFSAGFGAGDNEQFF. The DNA of the CDR3 is TGTGCCAGCAGTTTTTCAGCGGGCTTTGGGGCGGGAGACAATGAGCAGTTCTTC.

This sequence joins TRBV28 and TRBJ1-2; D gene ambiguous. CDR3 length equals 17 residues. CDR1 is MDHEN, CDR2 SYDVKM, per germline. Deletions cut 2 bases from V and 4 bases from J, with 20 bases between. The CDR3 DNA follows: TGTGCCAGCAGTTTAGCGGGGAGAGACTCGTCTACCTATGGCTACACCTTC. Translated, it gives CASSLAGRDSSTYGYTF.

This chain joins TRBV7-6 and TRBJ2-6; D not resolved. CDR1 and CDR2 from the germline V gene are SGHVS and FNYEAQ. V was trimmed by 5 bases and J by 1 base, leaving 9 bases between them. This CDR3 has 15 residues. CDR3 region: CASSRDLSGANVLTF. The CDR3 region has the DNA TGTGCCAGCAGCAGAGACTTATCTGGGGCCAACGTCCTGACTTTC.

V is TRBV11-2 and J is TRBJ2-7; D might be TRBD2 (6 bases). The CDR3 is 16 residues long. Germline V gene lookup returns CDR1 SGHAT and CDR2 FQNNGV. Between the trimmed V and J ends, which lost 5 bases and 6 bases, there was a span of 23 bases. DNA for the CDR3: TGTGCCAGCAGCCAAGAAACGCGGGGTTCATCAGGCGAGCAGTACTTC. It codes for CASSQETRGSSGEQYF.